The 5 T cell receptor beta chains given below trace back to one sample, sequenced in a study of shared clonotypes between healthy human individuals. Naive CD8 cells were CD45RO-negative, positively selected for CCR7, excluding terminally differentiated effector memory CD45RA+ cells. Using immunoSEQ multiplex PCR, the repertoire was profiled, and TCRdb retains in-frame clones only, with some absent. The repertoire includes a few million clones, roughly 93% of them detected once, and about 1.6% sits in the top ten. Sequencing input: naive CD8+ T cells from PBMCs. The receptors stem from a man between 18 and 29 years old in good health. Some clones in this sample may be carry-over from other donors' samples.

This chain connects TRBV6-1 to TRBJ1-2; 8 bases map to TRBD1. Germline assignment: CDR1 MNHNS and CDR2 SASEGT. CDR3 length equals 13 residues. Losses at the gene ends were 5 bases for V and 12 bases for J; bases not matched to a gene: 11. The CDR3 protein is CASSLLQQGDNTF. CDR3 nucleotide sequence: TGTGCCAGCAGTTTACTACAACAGGGGGATAACACCTTC.

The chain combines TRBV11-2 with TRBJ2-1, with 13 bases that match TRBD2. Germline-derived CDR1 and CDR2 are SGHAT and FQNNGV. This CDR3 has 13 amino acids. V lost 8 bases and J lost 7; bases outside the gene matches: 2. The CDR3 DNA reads TGTGCCAGCCGGACTAGCGGGAGTAATGAGCAGTTCTTC. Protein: CASRTSGSNEQFF.

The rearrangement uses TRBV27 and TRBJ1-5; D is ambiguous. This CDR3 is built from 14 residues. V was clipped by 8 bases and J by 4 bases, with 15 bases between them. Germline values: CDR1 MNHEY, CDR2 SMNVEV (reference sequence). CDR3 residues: CASSPALFNQPQHF. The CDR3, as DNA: TGTGCCAGCTCGCCGGCTCTTTTTAATCAGCCCCAGCATTTT.

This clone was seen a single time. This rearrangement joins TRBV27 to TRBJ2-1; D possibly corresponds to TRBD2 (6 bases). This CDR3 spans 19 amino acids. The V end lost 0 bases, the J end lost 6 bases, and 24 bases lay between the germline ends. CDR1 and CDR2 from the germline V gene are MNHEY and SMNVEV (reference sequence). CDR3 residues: CASSLSSGSSSALANEQFF. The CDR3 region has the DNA TGTGCCAGCAGTTTATCGTCCGGGAGCTCCTCGGCCCTTGCCAATGAGCAGTTCTTC.

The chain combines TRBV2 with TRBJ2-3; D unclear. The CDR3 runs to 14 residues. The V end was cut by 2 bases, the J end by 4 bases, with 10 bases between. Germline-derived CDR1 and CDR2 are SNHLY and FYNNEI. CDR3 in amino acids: CASSEWSGADTQYF. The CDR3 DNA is TGTGCCAGCAGTGAATGGAGTGGCGCAGATACGCAGTATTTT.